These T cell receptor beta chains were read from a single sample in a study of blood T cells in healthy people across ages. TCRdb analysed the 5' RACE reads with MiXCR anew, one entry per CDR3 protein. This sample carries some 730,000 distinct CDR3 sequences, approximately 21% of them seen once, and the ten largest clones take 20% to 25%. The sample comprised blood. All receptors come from a man between 65 and 85 years old in good health. The CDR3 runs from the conserved cysteine through the conserved F or W. A D gene is named only where the DNA matches it firmly. Expanded clones get a size class; other rows say once, few or many, or leave the size out.

TRBV20-1	-	TRBJ1-4	-	TGCAGTGCTAGAAAGGACGGAGAAAAACTGTTTTTT	CSARKDGEKLFF
TRBV5-1	many	TRBJ1-4	-	TGCGCCAGCAGCCTGGACCCTCCCGGGAGCGTGACTAATGAAAAACTGTTTTTT	CASSLDPPGSVTNEKLFF
TRBV2	few	TRBJ1-1	-	TGTGCCAGCGGGGGTTGGGACACTGAAGCTTTCTTT	CASGGWDTEAFF
TRBV3-1	few	TRBJ1-4	TRBD1	TGTGCCAGCAGCCAAGTAATCGGACAGGCGGGTCTAAAACTGTTTTTT	CASSQVIGQAGLKLFF
TRBV11-2	many	TRBJ2-1	-	TGTGCCAGCAGCCGCACTAGGGCCAATGAGCAGTTCTTC	CASSRTRANEQFF
TRBV13	few	TRBJ1-6	-	TGTGCCAGCAGCTTAGGCGGACCTCATAATTCACCCCTCCACTTT	CASSLGGPHNSPLHF
TRBV12-3/TRBV12-4	-	TRBJ2-1	TRBD2	TGTGCCAGCAGTCCACTAGCGGGGGGGCACAATGAGCAGTTCTTC	CASSPLAGGHNEQFF
TRBV20-1	-	TRBJ2-5	-	TGCAGTGCTAGAGATCGCCAAGGGGTAGGGGAGACCCAGTACTTC	CSARDRQGVGETQYF
TRBV5-1	-	TRBJ2-1	TRBD2	TGCGCCAGCAGCGGCGGAGCGGGGGGTCACAATGAGCAGTTCTTC	CASSGGAGGHNEQFF
TRBV24-1	-	TRBJ2-3	-	TGTGCCACCAGTGACCGTAGACAGGGCACAGATACGCAGTATTTT	CATSDRRQGTDTQYF
TRBV6-5	-	TRBJ2-5	-	TGTGCCAGCAGTAGGGGGTGGGAGACCCAGTACTTC	CASSRGWETQYF
TRBV12-3/TRBV12-4	-	TRBJ2-3	-	TGTGCCAGCAGAAACGACAGATATACGCAGTATTTT	CASRNDRYTQYF
TRBV4-3	-	TRBJ1-4	-	TGCGCCAGCAGCCAAGATCGGGGGGAAGGTGAAAAACTGTTTTTT	CASSQDRGEGEKLFF
TRBV3-1	-	TRBJ2-3	TRBD2	TGTGCCAGCAGCCACCACTGGGGGCTAGCGGGGGGGACTGCAACAGATACGCAGTATTTT	CASSHHWGLAGGTATDTQYF
TRBV4-1	-	TRBJ2-1	-	TGCGCCAGCAGCCAAGACGGCTACGGTAGTGGCTCCTACAATGAGCAGTTCTTC	CASSQDGYGSGSYNEQFF
TRBV12-3/TRBV12-4	few	TRBJ1-5	TRBD1	TGTGCCAGCACCCAGACAGGGATTAGCAATCAGCCCCAGCATTTT	CASTQTGISNQPQHF
TRBV2	-	TRBJ2-3	TRBD2	TGTGCCAGCAGGACTAGCGGGGGCCGCACAGATACGCAGTATTTT	CASRTSGGRTDTQYF
TRBV3-1	-	TRBJ1-2	TRBD1	TGTGCCAGCAGCGGGACAGCGGGCGGCTATGGCTACACCTTC	CASSGTAGGYGYTF
TRBV7-3	-	TRBJ2-1	TRBD2	TGTGCCAGCAGCGAATCGGGACTAGCGGGCTATGAGCAGTTCTTC	CASSESGLAGYEQFF
TRBV12-3/TRBV12-4	few	TRBJ2-2	-	TGTGCCAGCAGCACCGACTGGAACACCGGGGAGCTGTTTTTT	CASSTDWNTGELFF
TRBV5-1	few	TRBJ1-2	-	TGCGCCAGCAGCTTGGATTGGCCCAGGGAGAGGAACTATGGCTACACCTTC	CASSLDWPRERNYGYTF
TRBV4-3	-	TRBJ2-3	-	TGCGCCAGCAGCCAAAGGCGGGCAGGAACTAGCACAGATACGCAGTATTTT	CASSQRRAGTSTDTQYF
TRBV7-9	-	TRBJ1-1	-	TGTGCCAGCAGGGCCGACGGCACGGGTAACACTGAAGCTTTCTTT	CASRADGTGNTEAFF
TRBV7-9	-	TRBJ2-1	-	TGTGCCAGCAGCTTCCGGCGAGATGAGCAGTTCTTC	CASSFRRDEQFF
TRBV28	once	TRBJ2-1	-	TGTGCCAGCAGGCCCGACAGGAATGAGCAGTTCTTC	CASRPDRNEQFF
TRBV5-1	-	TRBJ1-2	TRBD1	TGCGCCAGCAGCTTGGTAGCAGGGGGGGACTATGGCTACACCTTC	CASSLVAGGDYGYTF
TRBV6-5	-	TRBJ1-1	-	TGTGCCAGCAGCAAAGACGGGAACACTGAAGCTTTCTTT	CASSKDGNTEAFF
TRBV27	few	TRBJ2-5	-	TGTGCCAGCAGTTTATACGAACGGCGTGGAGAGACCCAGTACTTC	CASSLYERRGETQYF
TRBV12-3/TRBV12-4	-	TRBJ2-1	TRBD2	TGTGCCAGCGGGAAGCGGGGTAGCTCCTACAATGAGCAGTTCTTC	CASGKRGSSYNEQFF
TRBV18	few	TRBJ1-4	-	TGTGCCAGCTCACCATCAGGGCGGGAAAAACTGTTTTTT	CASSPSGREKLFF
TRBV3-1	few	TRBJ1-6	-	TGTGCCAGCAGCCGGAACATAGGGGTCTCCTATAATTCACCCCTCCACTTT	CASSRNIGVSYNSPLHF
TRBV7-9	-	TRBJ2-5	-	TGTGCCAGCAGCTTTGTCGAGGGGTTACTAGAGACCCAGTACTTC	CASSFVEGLLETQYF
TRBV6-2/TRBV6-3	few	TRBJ1-1	-	TGTGCCAGCAGTTACTACGGAGAGAGCACTGAAGCTTTCTTT	CASSYYGESTEAFF
TRBV5-1	few	TRBJ1-2	-	TGCGCCAGCAGCTTGTCAGGGGCAGTGACTAACTATGGCTACACCTTC	CASSLSGAVTNYGYTF
TRBV10-3	-	TRBJ2-1	-	TGTGCCATCCTTAGTCAGGGATTCTACAATGAGCAGTTCTTC	CAILSQGFYNEQFF
TRBV12-3/TRBV12-4	many	TRBJ1-2	-	TGTGCCAGCAGTCCCCCCGGCCGCTATGGCTACACCTTC	CASSPPGRYGYTF
TRBV20-1	many	TRBJ2-3	-	TGCAGTGCCCTGGCGGGACTCACAGATACGCAGTATTTT	CSALAGLTDTQYF
TRBV7-2	few	TRBJ2-5	-	TGTGCCAGCAGCCCAGGGACAACCCCAGAGACCCAGTACTTC	CASSPGTTPETQYF
TRBV12-3/TRBV12-4	-	TRBJ1-1	-	TGTGCCAGCAGATTACAGGGATACTTTGAAGCTTTCTTT	CASRLQGYFEAFF
TRBV7-9	-	TRBJ2-7	-	TGTGCCAGCAGCGCCCGAGTGGGGGCAGTCAAAAGCTACGAGCAGTACTTC	CASSARVGAVKSYEQYF
TRBV14	-	TRBJ2-3	-	TGTGCCAGCAGCTGGACCCTGCCCACAGATACGCAGTATTTT	CASSWTLPTDTQYF
TRBV7-2	-	TRBJ1-1	-	TGTGCCAGCAGCGAGAACGGGGGGTCTCTGAACACTGAAGCTTTCTTT	CASSENGGSLNTEAFF
TRBV11-2	few	TRBJ2-1	-	TGTGCCAGCAGCTTAGGGCAGGGAGACTACAATGAGCAGTTCTTC	CASSLGQGDYNEQFF
TRBV5-1	few	TRBJ2-1	TRBD1	TGCGCCAGCAGCTGGTTAAGGGACAGCAACAATGAGCAGTTCTTC	CASSWLRDSNNEQFF
TRBV11-2	-	TRBJ2-7	-	TGTGCCAGCAGCTCTTTGACTATTTACTACGAGCAGTACTTC	CASSSLTIYYEQYF
TRBV4-1	-	TRBJ2-2	TRBD2	TGCGCCAGCAGCCAAGAACTAGCGGGAGCTACACCGAGGGAGCTGTTTTTT	CASSQELAGATPRELFF
TRBV21-1	few	TRBJ2-3	-	TGTGCCAGCAGCCCCCCAGGGGCTCCTAGCACAGATACGCAGTATTTT	CASSPPGAPSTDTQYF
TRBV11-2	few	TRBJ1-4	-	TGTGCCAGCAGCTTCGGGACTGCAGAGAATGAAAAACTGTTTTTT	CASSFGTAENEKLFF
TRBV20-1	few	TRBJ1-2	-	TGCAGTGCTAGAGCCCCTCTGAAGGGGCTTAACTATGGCTACACCTTC	CSARAPLKGLNYGYTF
TRBV5-1	-	TRBJ2-1	-	TGCGCCAGCAGCTTGGGGGGCCCGCAGGATGAGCAGTTCTTC	CASSLGGPQDEQFF
TRBV7-9	-	TRBJ2-2	-	TGTGCCAGCAGCTTATTCCCCGGGGAGCTGTTTTTT	CASSLFPGELFF
TRBV7-6	few	TRBJ1-1	TRBD1	TGTGCCAGCAGCTTAGCGCAGGGGGACACTGAAGCTTTCTTT	CASSLAQGDTEAFF
TRBV3-1	once	TRBJ2-5	-	TGTGCCAGCAGCTCGACAGCGACAGAAGAGACCCAGTACTTC	CASSSTATEETQYF
TRBV20-1	few	TRBJ2-1	TRBD2	TGCAGTGCTAGAACCGGGACTAGCAATGAGCAGTTCTTC	CSARTGTSNEQFF
TRBV28	many	TRBJ2-3	-	TGTGCCAGCAGCCCGGGCGACCGTCCCCATTATTTT	CASSPGDRPHYF